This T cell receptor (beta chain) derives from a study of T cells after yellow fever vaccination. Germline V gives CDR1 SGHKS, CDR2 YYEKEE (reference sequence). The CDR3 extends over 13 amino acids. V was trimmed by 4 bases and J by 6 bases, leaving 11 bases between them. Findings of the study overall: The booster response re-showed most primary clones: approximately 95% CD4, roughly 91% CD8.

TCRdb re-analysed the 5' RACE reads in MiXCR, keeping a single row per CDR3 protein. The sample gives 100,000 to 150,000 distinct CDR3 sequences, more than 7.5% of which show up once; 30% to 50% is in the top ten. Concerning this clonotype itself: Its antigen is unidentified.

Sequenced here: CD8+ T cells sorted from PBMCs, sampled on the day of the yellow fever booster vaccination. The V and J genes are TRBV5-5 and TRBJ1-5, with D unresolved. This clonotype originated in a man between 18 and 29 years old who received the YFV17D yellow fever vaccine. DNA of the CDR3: TGTGCCAGCAGCCCGCTGAGTGGTCAGCCCCAGCATTTT. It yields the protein CASSPLSGQPQHF.